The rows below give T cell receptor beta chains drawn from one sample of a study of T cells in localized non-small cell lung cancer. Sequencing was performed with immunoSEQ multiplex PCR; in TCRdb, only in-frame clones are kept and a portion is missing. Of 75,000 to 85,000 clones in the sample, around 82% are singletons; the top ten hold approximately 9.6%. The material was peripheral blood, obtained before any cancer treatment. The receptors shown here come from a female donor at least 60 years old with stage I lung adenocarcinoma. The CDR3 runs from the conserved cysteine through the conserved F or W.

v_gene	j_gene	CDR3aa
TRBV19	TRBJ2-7	CASSKSRSYEQYF
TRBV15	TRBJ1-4	CATSMFGGSDEKLFF
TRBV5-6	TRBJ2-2	CASSLVIGSGELFF
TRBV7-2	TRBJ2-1	CASSYGPPLNNEQFF
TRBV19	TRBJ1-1	CASSTAGRTEAFF
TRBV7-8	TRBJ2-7	CASSWDLNNSEQYF
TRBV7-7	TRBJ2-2	CASSPVGGTGELFF
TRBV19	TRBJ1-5	CASSPRGGTGGQPQHF
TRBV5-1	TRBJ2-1	CASRIGLAGVNEQFF
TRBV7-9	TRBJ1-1	CASSLARAGNTEAFF
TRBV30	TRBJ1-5	CAWTPGTGRNSNQPQHF
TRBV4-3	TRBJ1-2	CASSPQGDSKYGYTF
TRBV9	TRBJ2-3	CASSSQDTQYF
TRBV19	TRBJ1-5	CASRSGSQPQHF
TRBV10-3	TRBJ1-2	CASQGFDYGYTF
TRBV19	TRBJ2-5	CASSITTGSKTQYF
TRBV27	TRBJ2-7	CASKLRFTGARHEQYF
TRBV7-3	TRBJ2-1	CASSWTSGSNEQFF
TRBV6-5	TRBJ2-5	CASSSTGQETQYF
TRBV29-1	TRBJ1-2	CSVEDRGAAGYTF
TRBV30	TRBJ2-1	CAWRGLRDSNYNEQFF
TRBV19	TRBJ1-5	CASSTLRENQPQHF
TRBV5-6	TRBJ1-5	CASSFRGTASNQPQHF
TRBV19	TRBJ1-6	CASSKGQGFSPLHF
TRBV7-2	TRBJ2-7	CASSSPIVHEQYF
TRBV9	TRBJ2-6	CASSVRDRVSGANVLTF
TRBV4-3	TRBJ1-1	CASSQEEGTEAFF
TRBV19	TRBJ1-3	CASIPTDTISGNTIYF
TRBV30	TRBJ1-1	CAWSADRRTEAFF
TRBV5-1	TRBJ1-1	CASRKSVGGGGGDTEAFF
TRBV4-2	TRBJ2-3	CASSQEGRTSGSDTQYF
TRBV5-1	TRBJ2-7	CASSLGQGPLWQYF
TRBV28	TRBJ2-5	CASRLGTGGNQETQYF
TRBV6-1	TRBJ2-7	CASSVERSYEQYF
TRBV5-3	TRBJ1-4	CARSAGWEDLINEKLFF
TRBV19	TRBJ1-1	CASSRLMNTEAFF
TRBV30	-	CAWSVSDRGVRREQYF
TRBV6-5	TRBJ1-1	CASTPRTMNTEAFF
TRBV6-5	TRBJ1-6	CASSYKGYNSPLHF
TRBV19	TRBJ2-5	CACSMRPGQGGWETQYF
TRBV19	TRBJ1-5	CASSRAGALAQHF
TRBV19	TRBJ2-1	CASSLIRTSGRVNEQFF
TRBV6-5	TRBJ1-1	CASSYGGVNTEAFF
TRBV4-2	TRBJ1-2	CASSQEGSWGGTANYGYTF
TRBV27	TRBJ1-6	CASSPGQDNSPLHF